This T cell receptor beta chain was sequenced during a study of graft-versus-host responses after intestinal transplantation. Worth noting for this clone: Its antigen is unidentified.

This CDR3 contains 15 residues. Germline loops: CDR1 MNHEY, CDR2 SVGAGI. Between the trimmed V and J ends, which lost 5 bases and 3 bases, there was a span of 17 bases. Profiling relied on immunoSEQ multiplex PCR, and the TCRdb table lists in-frame clones only, not all of them. Counted here are around 100,000 clones, 87% occurring once; the ten biggest clones make up over 0.7%. The sample in question was unstimulated CD4+ T cells sorted from spleen or lymph node cells, obtained before intestinal transplant. The chain joins TRBV6-5 to TRBJ2-7; D perhaps matches TRBD1 (6 bases). The receptor was isolated from a human donor who received an intestinal transplant. The CDR3 sequence: CASSVGGLPNYEQYF. The CDR3 nucleotides read TGTGCCAGCAGTGTTGGGGGCCTCCCCAACTACGAGCAGTACTTC.